A single sample is the source of the 16 T cell receptor beta chains below, sequenced in a study of regulatory T cells in long-lasting Graves disease. CDR3-region Arm-PCR and iRepertoire HTBI primers produced the TCR beta libraries. TCRdb reprocessed the multiplex PCR reads via MiXCR and lists one record per CDR3 protein. The sample includes about 210,000 distinct CDR3 sequences, approximately 19% of them seen just once. As for time point: newly diagnosed GD, antithyroid drugs for less than 3 months. TCR sequences were obtained from RNA taken from PBMCs. This same sample was also part of a study on T cells in Graves' hyperthyroidism and ophthalmopathy.

This sample comprised peripheral blood mononuclear cells (PBMCs), obtained at new diagnosis, from a patient treated with antithyroid drugs. The receptor source for this set is a woman aged 30 to 39 with Graves disease.

This clonotype appeared many times. The V and J genes are TRBV24-1 and TRBJ2-7; D is perhaps TRBD1 (5 bases). The CDR3 sequence is 14 residues long. Trimming removed 5 bases at V and 1 base at J, with 11 bases between. Per germline, CDR1 KGHDR and CDR2 SFDVKD. CDR3 coding DNA: TGTGCCACCAGTGTCTCGCAGGGTTCCTACGAGCAGTACTTC. Its translation: CATSVSQGSYEQYF.

The chain uses TRBV7-2 and TRBJ2-5; D is undetermined. Trimming took 5 bases from V and 4 from J, leaving 14 bases between them. Germline CDR1 and CDR2: SGHTA and FQGNSA. The CDR3 spans 14 residues. The CDR3 loop is CASSPRKGGETQYF. The CDR3 DNA sequence: TGTGCCAGCAGCCCGCGGAAGGGTGGAGAGACCCAGTACTTC.

This clonotype appeared many times. This chain links TRBV5-1 with TRBJ1-1; no clear D gene. The CDR3 extends over 13 amino acids. Trimming stripped 3 bases from V and 7 bases from J, with 13 bases between. Germline CDR1 SGHRS, CDR2 YFSETQ. The CDR3 here is CASSYGEAYEAFF. The DNA for the CDR3 is TGCGCCAGCAGCTACGGGGAAGCCTATGAAGCTTTCTTT.

This clonotype was seen repeatedly, ten times or more. The chain carries TRBV6-5 and TRBJ2-3, with 7 nucleotides matching TRBD2. J gave up 4 bases and V 4 bases, and 17 bases lay outside the gene matches. Germline CDR1 is MNHEY and CDR2 is SVGAGI. This CDR3 has 18 amino acids. CDR3 amino acids: CASSFSIIAGGRADTQYF. DNA of the CDR3: TGTGCCAGCAGTTTTTCAATTATAGCGGGCGGGAGAGCAGATACGCAGTATTTT.

The chain employs TRBV2 and TRBJ2-3, with 9 bases lining up with TRBD2. The CDR3 length is 15 residues. From germline, CDR1 is SNHLY and CDR2 FYNNEI. V was clipped by 10 bases and J by 8 bases; unmatched bases: 16. Written as DNA, the CDR3 is TGTGCCAACTCCGCCGGTAGCGGGAGTGGCGGTACGCAGTATTTT. It encodes CANSAGSGSGGTQYF.

This clonotype was seen ten or more times. The chain combines TRBV12-5 with TRBJ1-6, with 9 bases that match TRBD1. CDR3 length: 17 residues. J was trimmed by 4 bases and V by 0 bases; bases with no gene match: 4. CDR1 is LGHNT and CDR2 is FRNRAP in the germline V gene. The CDR3, as DNA: TGTGCTAGTGGTTTGGTAGGGACAGGGTCATATAATTCACCCCTCCACTTT. As protein: CASGLVGTGSYNSPLHF.

This clonotype was seen repeatedly, ten times or more. The V and J genes are TRBV28 and TRBJ2-3; tentatively, D is TRBD2 (5 bases). The germline V gene encodes CDR1 MDHEN and CDR2 SYDVKM. The CDR3 spans 15 residues. The V gene lost 5 bases and the J gene lost 0 bases, with 12 bases spanning the gap. The CDR3 reads CASSPPGGSTDTQYF. The CDR3 DNA follows: TGTGCCAGCAGTCCCCCCGGCGGGAGCACAGATACGCAGTATTTT.

This clonotype showed up many times. The chain is built from TRBV20-1 and TRBJ1-1, with D perhaps TRBD1 (5 bases). Germline CDR1 reads DFQATT; CDR2 reads SNEGSKA (reference sequence). Deletions cut 3 bases from V and 3 bases from J, with 11 bases between. The CDR3 contains 13 residues. The CDR3 region has the DNA TGCAGTGCTAGCACCATGGGGGACACTGAAGCTTTCTTT. Translated: CSASTMGDTEAFF.

This clonotype was seen ten or more times. The chain uses TRBV6-1 and TRBJ1-2; 11 bases are shared with TRBD1. Trimming removed 4 bases from V and 5 bases from J; junction bases left unmatched: 3. The CDR3 consists of 14 residues. Germline-derived CDR1 and CDR2 are MNHNS and SASEGT. CDR3 sequence: CASSGGDRGYGYTF. The CDR3 DNA is TGTGCCAGCAGTGGGGGGGACAGGGGGTATGGCTACACCTTC.

This clonotype was observed at least ten times. The chain carries TRBV5-1 and TRBJ2-5, with 8 bases lining up with TRBD1. This CDR3 spans 14 amino acids. Germline V lookup: CDR1 SGHRS, CDR2 YFSETQ. With V trimmed by 1 base and J by 5 bases, 4 bases remained unmatched. CDR3 sequence (DNA): TGCGCCAGCAGCTTGCTTCCAGGGGGCGAGACCCAGTACTTC. Protein product: CASSLLPGGETQYF. Based on the CDR3 plus reference TRBV5-1 and TRBJ2-5, the full variable domain is KAGVTQTPRYLIKTRGQQVTLSCSPISGHRSVSWYQQTPGQGLQFLFEYFSETQRNKGNFPGRFSGRQFSNSRSEMNVSTLELGDSALYLCASSLLPGGETQYFGPGTRLLVL.

This clonotype appeared many times. The J gene is TRBJ1-2, the V gene TRBV29-1; D ambiguous. Germline CDR1 is SQVTM and CDR2 is ANQGSEA. This CDR3 contains 13 residues. Trimming stripped 3 bases from V and 4 bases from J, with 12 bases between. The CDR3 loop reads CSVDRTLLYGYTF. CDR3 coding DNA: TGCAGCGTTGACAGGACCCTTCTCTATGGCTACACCTTC.

In regard to this clonotype: One junction end disagrees with the germline gene, perhaps due to a read error. The genes are TRBV2 and TRBJ2-2; no reliable D call. The CDR3 sequence is 13 residues long. CDR1 is SNHLY, CDR2 FYNNEI, per germline. CDR3 nucleotide sequence: TGCGCCAGCAGTGGATCCCTCCCCGGGGAGCTGTTTTTT. Translated, it gives CASSGSLPGELFF.

This clonotype appeared many times. This chain joins TRBV6-5 and TRBJ1-3; 7 positions agree with TRBD1. The V gene's germline CDR1 is MNHEY and CDR2 SVGAGI. Trimming removed 2 bases from V and 4 bases from J; junction bases left unmatched: 2. The length of the CDR3 is 14 residues. CDR3 sequence (DNA): TGTGCCAGCAGTTACCGGGGACAGGGAAACACCATATATTTT. It yields the protein CASSYRGQGNTIYF.

This clonotype was seen ten or more times. This chain uses TRBV11-2 with TRBJ2-5; maybe TRBD2 (6 bases). The V gene's germline CDR1 is SGHAT and CDR2 FQNNGV. The CDR3 extends over 16 amino acids. The V and J ends lost 5 bases and 1 base respectively, with 17 bases between them. The DNA for the CDR3 is TGTGCCAGCAGCCGGGGACCGGAGGGCGGCCAAGAGACCCAGTACTTC. It yields the protein CASSRGPEGGQETQYF.

This clonotype was detected ten times or more. CDR3 DNA: TGTGCCAGCAGTCAATCACCCGACCCTTCCTACGAGCAGTACTTC. It encodes CASSQSPDPSYEQYF. The rearrangement joins TRBV6-1 to TRBJ2-7; no clear D. The germline V gene has CDR1 MNHNS and CDR2 SASEGT. Trimming removed 5 bases from V and 1 base from J, with 15 bases in between. This CDR3 is built from 15 residues.

V usage is TRBV27 and J usage is TRBJ2-2, with D possibly TRBD2 on 5 matching bases. Looked up from germline, CDR1 is MNHEY and CDR2 is SMNVEV (reference sequence). This CDR3 has 15 amino acids. Trimming pared 5 bases from V and 5 bases from J, leaving 15 bases between. CDR3 in amino acids: CASSKRAVGTGELFF. In DNA form, the CDR3 reads TGTGCCAGCAGTAAGAGGGCGGTCGGGACCGGGGAGCTGTTTTTT.